This T cell receptor (beta chain) was sequenced during a study of shared clonotypes between healthy human individuals. Study summary: CD8 memory received one plate per donor, CD8 naive two, CD4 memory three and CD4 naive three.

General observations from the study: Large sequencing depth failed to make sorted-subset sequencing complete, rarefaction showed.

About this clone itself: Antigen: not known.

Several immunoSEQ 96-well plates shared each subset's DNA, each plate a replicate. Generated by immunoSEQ multiplex PCR, the TCRdb table keeps only in-frame clones and is missing some. There are around 990,000 clones in the sample; about 80% occur only once, and 0.89% lies in the top ten. CDR3 length: 15 residues. V lost 1 base and J lost 0, with 8 bases in between. Germline CDR1 is LGHNA and CDR2 is YNFKEQ. The TCR comes from a man aged 18 to 35 in good health. Some clones in this sample may be carry-over from other donors' samples. The genes are TRBV4-2 and TRBJ2-3; D remains unclear. The sequencing sample was made of memory CD4+ T cells from PBMCs. The subset was: CD45RA-negative fraction. DNA of the CDR3: TGTGCCAGCAGCCAAGGCTATACTAGCACAGATACGCAGTATTTT. Its protein product is CASSQGYTSTDTQYF.